This T cell receptor beta chain appears in the sequencing data of a study of vaccination effects on CD4 cells after COVID-19. About the study: With the ViraFEST assay, the study expanded antigen-specific CD4+ T cells using viral peptide pools, then sequenced them.

Only in-frame clones appear in the TCRdb table, and some are missing; sequencing was by immunoSEQ multiplex PCR. The sample shows about 46,000 clones, roughly 80% of them seen only once. This clone showed up just a few times. Its antigen is as yet unknown. V was shortened by 4 bases and J by 5 bases, with 13 bases between the two germline ends. CDR3 length equals 13 residues. Germline CDR1 is SGHNT and CDR2 is YYREEE (reference sequence). Upon completion of approximately ten days in culture, CD4+ T cells were isolated. Days 3 and 7 were when half the medium was replaced with IL-2 medium. The chain uses TRBV5-4 and TRBJ2-7, with D perhaps matching TRBD1 (6 bases). Material: CD4+ T cells from PBMCs cultured without peptide, obtained before COVID-19 vaccination. The clonotype originates from a human donor who had a prior SARS-CoV-2 infection. The CDR3 sequence is CASSHRASNEQYF. The CDR3 DNA sequence: TGTGCCAGCAGCCACAGGGCTTCCAACGAGCAGTACTTC.